This T cell receptor (beta chain) was documented in a study of PD-1 blockade in classical Hodgkin lymphoma. Study results and caveats: Repertoires differed for reasons still undefined, possibly disease activity or prior therapy. Lower baseline TCR diversity was reported for newly diagnosed patients than for healthy donors.

Note on this clone: Its antigen is undetermined.

Every one of the patients relapsed after autologous stem cell transplantation (brentuximab vedotin exposure was variable). TCRdb's copy holds only in-frame clones and misses some; the assay was immunoSEQ multiplex PCR. The table lists tens of thousands of clones, around nine tenths of them singletons. Trimming pared 1 base from V and 8 bases from J, leaving 3 bases between. This CDR3 has 11 amino acids. Germline-derived CDR1 and CDR2 are WNHNN and SYGVQD (reference sequence). Sequences were derived from peripheral blood mononuclear cells (PBMCs), sampled at baseline. This sequence was found in a human donor with classical Hodgkin lymphoma. The V and J genes are TRBV10-1 and TRBJ2-1; D is unresolved. This CDR3 is CASSELDEQFF. CDR3 sequence (DNA): TGCGCCAGCAGTGAGTTAGATGAGCAGTTCTTC.